This T cell receptor (beta chain) derives from a study of blood T cell repertoires in COVID-19. About the study: From T cells, B-cell-depleted T cells, or PBMCs came the material, which was cDNA or gDNA.

Assay: immunoSEQ multiplex PCR; the TCRdb copy retains only in-frame clones and omits some. The sample records more than 45,000 clones, approximately 90% being singletons. The CDR3 covers 14 residues. The germline CDR1 and CDR2 sequences are KGHDR and SFDVKD. V shed 2 bases and J 7 bases; nucleotides not matched to a gene: 4. Sequences were obtained from peripheral blood. This chain joins TRBV24-1 and TRBJ2-1; TRBD1 matches 7 bases. This clonotype originated in a woman aged 80 or over with acute or convalescent COVID-19. Here the CDR3 reads CATSDSQGWNEQFF. DNA for the CDR3: TGTGCCACCAGTGATTCACAGGGGTGGAATGAGCAGTTCTTC.